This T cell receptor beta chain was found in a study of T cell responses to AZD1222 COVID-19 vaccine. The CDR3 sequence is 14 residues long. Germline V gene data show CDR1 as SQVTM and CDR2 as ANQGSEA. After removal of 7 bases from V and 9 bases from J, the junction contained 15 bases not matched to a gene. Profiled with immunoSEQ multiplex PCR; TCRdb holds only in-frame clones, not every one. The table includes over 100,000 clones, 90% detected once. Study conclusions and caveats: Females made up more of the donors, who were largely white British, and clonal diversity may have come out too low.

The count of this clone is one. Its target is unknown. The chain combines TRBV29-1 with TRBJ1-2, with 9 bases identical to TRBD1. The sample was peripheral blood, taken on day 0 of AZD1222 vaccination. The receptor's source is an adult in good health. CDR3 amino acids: CSAPEGGTGLRYTF. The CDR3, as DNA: TGCAGCGCCCCCGAGGGGGGGACAGGGTTGCGCTACACCTTC.